Each of the 32 T cell receptor beta chains below was sequenced from the same sample in a study of blood T cell repertoires in COVID-19. Clones were read by immunoSEQ multiplex PCR, and TCRdb kept only the in-frame ones, dropping some. Of some 260,000 clones in the sample, roughly 80% are singletons; the top ten hold 4.5% to 6%. Material for sequencing was peripheral blood. All receptors derive from a woman aged 80 or over with active or convalescent COVID-19.

V gene TRBV19 combines with J gene TRBJ1-5; 9 nucleotides line up with TRBD1. This CDR3 region has 16 residues. V was pared by 4 bases and J by 4 bases, with 8 bases of the junction left unmatched. Germline CDR1 LNHDA, CDR2 SQIVND (reference sequence). CDR3 protein: CASSSGQGMGNQPQHF. The DNA of the CDR3 is TGTGCCAGTAGTAGCGGACAGGGGATGGGGAATCAGCCCCAGCATTTT.

This clone was counted between two and nine times. J is TRBJ1-1 and V is TRBV6-1, with unresolved D. V was cut by 1 base and J by 3 bases, with 9 bases left in between. The germline CDR1 and CDR2 sequences are MNHNS and SASEGT. The CDR3 spans 14 residues. This chain's CDR3 is CASSEGGGYTEAFF. The CDR3 DNA is TGTGCCAGCAGTGAAGGAGGAGGATACACTGAAGCTTTCTTT.

The chain uses TRBV19 and TRBJ1-1; D is uncertain. CDR3 length equals 13 residues. The V gene's germline CDR1 is LNHDA and CDR2 SQIVND (reference sequence). The germline V and J ends were trimmed by 7 bases and 6 bases, with 15 bases remaining between them. The DNA of the CDR3 is TGTGCCAGTAAACACAATCGGCGGGCTGAAGCTTTCTTT. This codes for CASKHNRRAEAFF.

The chain uses TRBV24-1 and TRBJ2-2, with 7 bases lining up with TRBD1. The CDR3 has 14 residues. V dropped 10 bases and J dropped 4; count of bases not matched to a gene: 8. Germline CDR1 reads KGHDR; CDR2 reads SFDVKD. The CDR3 region is CATTTGVGTGELFF. The CDR3 nucleotides are TGTGCCACGACCACAGGGGTGGGCACCGGGGAGCTGTTTTTT.

The J gene is TRBJ1-1, the V gene TRBV5-4; TRBD1 matches at 8 bases. V trimming: 0 bases; J trimming: 9 bases; junction bases outside the gene matches: 10. Germline V gene sequence: CDR1 SGHNT, CDR2 YYREEE (reference sequence). CDR3 length: 15 amino acids. DNA for the CDR3: TGTGCCAGCAGCTTGGATTTGCCAGGGGGCAGGCAAGCTTTCTTT. Translated, it gives CASSLDLPGGRQAFF.

The chain has TRBV6-1 and TRBJ1-2, with 9 bases aligning to TRBD1. CDR1 MNHNS and CDR2 SASEGT come from the germline V gene. The ends lost 1 base at V and 6 bases at J; junction bases unmatched: 9. This CDR3 region has 16 residues. The CDR3 region has the DNA TGTGCCAGCAGTGAAGGAGGCGGACAGGGGCTTCATGGCTACACCTTC. Translated, it gives CASSEGGGQGLHGYTF.

The chain recombines TRBV18 with TRBJ2-1; no clear D gene. CDR3 length equals 14 residues. V shed 1 base and J shed 5 bases, with 9 bases lying between them. In germline, CDR1 is KGHSH, CDR2 LQKENI. The CDR3 reads CASSPRYQDNEQFF. DNA of the CDR3: TGTGCCAGCTCACCACGTTATCAGGACAATGAGCAGTTCTTC.

The chain employs TRBV24-1 and TRBJ2-6, with D possibly being TRBD2 (6 bases). Trimming took 6 bases from V and 0 from J, leaving 14 bases between them. In germline, CDR1 is KGHDR, CDR2 SFDVKD. The CDR3 totals 17 residues. The CDR3 DNA sequence: TGTGCCACCAGTCCGGGACTGTTGATCTCTGGGGCCAACGTCCTGACTTTC. This translates into CATSPGLLISGANVLTF.

The chain links TRBV30 to TRBJ2-1; D possibly corresponds to TRBD1 (6 bases). V dropped 6 bases and J dropped 0 bases, with 9 bases sitting between them. This CDR3 has 13 residues. The germline gives CDR1 GTSNPN, CDR2 SVGIG (reference sequence). The CDR3 sequence: CACTGSSYNEQFF. The CDR3 coding sequence is TGTGCCTGTACAGGGAGCTCCTACAATGAGCAGTTCTTC. Filled out from reference TRBV30 and TRBJ2-1, the complete variable domain reads SQTIHQWPATLVQPVGSPLSLECTVEGTSNPNLYWYRQAAGRGLQLLFYSVGIGQISSEVPQNLSASRPQDRQFILSSKKLLLSDSGFYLCACTGSSYNEQFFGPGTRLTVL.

Turning to this clone: One end of the junction fails to match germline, which may point to a read error. CDR3 coding DNA: TGTGCCAGCAGCTTGGATAAATTAGCCGGGACTAGCGAAGTCTTC. Translated, it gives CASSLDKLAGTSEVF. This chain connects TRBV11-2 to TRBJ2-1; 10 nucleotides align to TRBD2. The CDR3 totals 15 residues. Germline CDR1 and CDR2: SGHAT and FQNNGV.

This chain uses TRBV24-1 with TRBJ2-3; D is possibly TRBD2 (6 bases). CDR3 size: 16 residues. Germline lookup yields CDR1 KGHDR and CDR2 SFDVKD. V dropped 0 bases and J dropped 4 bases, with 13 bases sitting between them. Written as DNA, the CDR3 is TGTGCCACCAGTGATTTGCGACTAGGGGTCGCAGATACGCAGTATTTT. It specifies CATSDLRLGVADTQYF.

This rearrangement joins TRBV6-1 to TRBJ2-5; tentatively, D is TRBD2 (5 bases). CDR1 and CDR2 from the germline V gene are MNHNS and SASEGT. V gave up 0 bases and J gave up 4 bases, with 15 bases separating them. CDR3 length: 16 residues. CDR3: CASSEAAGSRLETQYF. DNA for the CDR3: TGTGCCAGCAGTGAAGCGGCTGGGAGTAGGCTAGAGACCCAGTACTTC.

The rearrangement uses TRBV11-2 and TRBJ1-4, with TRBD1 identical over 10 bases. Germline loops: CDR1 SGHAT, CDR2 FQNNGV. CDR3 length equals 16 residues. Trimming took 5 bases from V and 7 from J; bases not matched to a gene: 10. CDR3 residues: CASSPPPGTGVEKLFF. CDR3 bases: TGTGCCAGCAGCCCCCCACCCGGGACAGGGGTTGAAAAACTGTTTTTT.

This chain uses TRBV5-4 with TRBJ2-5; TRBD2 aligns across 7 bases. Germline CDR1 SGHNT, CDR2 YYREEE (reference sequence). Losses at the gene ends were 4 bases for V and 4 bases for J; bases not matched to a gene: 13. The CDR3 has 16 residues. The CDR3 spells CASSHGGSRSGETQYF. The CDR3, as DNA: TGTGCCAGCAGCCACGGGGGGAGTCGGAGCGGAGAGACCCAGTACTTC.

The rearrangement joins TRBV5-1 to TRBJ2-7; D may be TRBD2 (5 bases). Between the trimmed V and J ends, which lost 0 bases and 0 bases, there was a span of 10 bases. The CDR3 is 15 residues long. Germline loops: CDR1 SGHRS, CDR2 YFSETQ. CDR3 region: CASSLDPGISYEQYF. The CDR3 DNA sequence: TGCGCCAGCAGCTTGGATCCGGGGATCTCCTACGAGCAGTACTTC.

The chain combines TRBV18 with TRBJ2-5, with 7 positions matching TRBD2. This CDR3 region has 14 residues. Germline V gene sequence: CDR1 KGHSH, CDR2 LQKENI. The V and J ends lost 0 bases and 4 bases, in that order; junction bases with no gene match: 2. The CDR3 sequence is CASSPPGLPETQYF. CDR3 DNA sequence: TGTGCCAGCTCACCACCGGGACTACCAGAGACCCAGTACTTC.

This sequence joins TRBV29-1 and TRBJ2-7; D is unresolved. This CDR3 contains 12 residues. Trimming took 1 base from V and 4 from J, leaving 8 bases between them. CDR1 is SQVTM, CDR2 ANQGSEA, per germline. CDR3 DNA: TGCAGCGTTGAAGGTCTATCTTACGAGCAGTACTTC. Translated, it gives CSVEGLSYEQYF.

The rearrangement links TRBV7-6 to TRBJ1-2; a possible D gene is TRBD1 (5 bases). This CDR3 is built from 16 residues. Germline CDR1 and CDR2: SGHVS and FNYEAQ. The V end was cut by 6 bases, the J end by 8 bases, with 25 bases between. CDR3 DNA sequence: TGTGCCAGCAGTCCTGGTGCCAGGGCTCTCGTTACAGGCTACACCTTC. Translation: CASSPGARALVTGYTF.

By share, this clone counts as medium-sized. This chain uses TRBV30 with TRBJ1-6; D might be TRBD1 (6 bases). The CDR3 spans 14 residues. V lost 2 bases and J 8 bases, leaving 13 bases between the germline ends. Germline assignment: CDR1 GTSNPN and CDR2 SVGIG (reference sequence). The CDR3 reads CAWSLGQPYSPLHF. CDR3 DNA: TGTGCCTGGAGTCTTGGACAGCCCTATTCACCCCTCCACTTT.

V and J are TRBV5-1 and TRBJ1-2; TRBD1 might be the D (5 bases). CDR1 and CDR2 from the germline V gene are SGHRS and YFSETQ. The CDR3 sequence is 14 residues long. The V end was cut by 1 base, the J end by 4 bases, with 11 bases between. The CDR3: CASSLFQGSYGYTF. In DNA, the CDR3 is TGCGCCAGCAGCTTGTTTCAGGGATCCTATGGCTACACCTTC.

CDR3 region: CSALRGVEQFF. The CDR3 DNA reads TGCAGTGCTCTTCGGGGGGTCGAGCAGTTCTTC. The rearrangement uses TRBV20-1 and TRBJ2-1; 7 nucleotides line up with TRBD2. Germline loops: CDR1 DFQATT, CDR2 SNEGSKA (reference sequence). The ends lost 5 bases at V and 10 bases at J; junction bases unmatched: 5. The CDR3 sequence is 11 residues long.

The rearrangement uses TRBV3-1 (or the pseudogene TRBV3-2) and TRBJ2-7; the match to TRBD2 covers 12 bases. Looked up from germline, CDR1 is LGHDT and CDR2 is YNNKEL (reference sequence). The V and J ends lost 1 base and 2 bases, in that order; junction bases with no gene match: 6. This CDR3 comprises 17 residues. The CDR3 reads CASSQGRLAGAPYEQYF. The CDR3 DNA reads TGTGCCAGCAGCCAAGGCAGACTAGCGGGGGCGCCCTACGAGCAGTACTTC.

The gene calls are TRBV2 and TRBJ1-4; D not resolved. V dropped 3 bases and J dropped 0 bases, with 8 bases sitting between them. The CDR3 is made up of 15 amino acids. Per the germline V gene, CDR1 is SNHLY and CDR2 is FYNNEI. The CDR3 loop is CASSDLGATNEKLFF. CDR3 nucleotides: TGTGCCAGCAGTGACCTAGGAGCAACTAATGAAAAACTGTTTTTT.

The J gene is TRBJ2-1, the V gene TRBV3-1 (or the pseudogene TRBV3-2); 14 bases are a match to TRBD2. The length of the CDR3 is 16 residues. The ends lost 1 base at V and 12 bases at J; junction bases unmatched: 8. The germline gives CDR1 LGHDT, CDR2 YNNKEL (reference sequence). CDR3 in DNA: TGTGCCAGCAGCCAAGCCGGGACTAGCGGGAGTGCTGGGCAGTTCTTC. It specifies CASSQAGTSGSAGQFF.

V and J are TRBV6-5 and TRBJ2-7, with 11 bases matching TRBD2. J lost 2 bases, V lost 5 bases, and 5 bases had no gene match. Looked up from germline, CDR1 is MNHEY and CDR2 is SVGAGI. CDR3 length: 15 amino acids. The CDR3 protein is CASSTRLAGPYEQYF. In DNA, the CDR3 is TGTGCCAGCAGTACCCGACTAGCGGGACCCTACGAGCAGTACTTC.

The V gene is TRBV7-8, the J gene TRBJ1-2; 7 nucleotides line up with TRBD1. The germline CDR1 and CDR2 sequences are SGHVS and FQNEAQ. Trimming took 5 bases from V and 0 from J; bases not matched to a gene: 3. CDR3 length: 14 amino acids. CDR3 nucleotide sequence: TGTGCCAGCAGCCAGGGACAGCCTAACTATGGCTACACCTTC. It is translated as CASSQGQPNYGYTF.

A few counts support this clone. The gene calls are TRBV7-8 and TRBJ1-4, with 7 positions matching TRBD1. The CDR3 sequence is 15 residues long. Trimming removed 7 bases from V and 2 bases from J; junction bases left unmatched: 7. Germline-derived CDR1 and CDR2 are SGHVS and FQNEAQ. In DNA form, the CDR3 reads TGTGCCAGCACCTTCAGGGGGTACACTAATGAAAAACTGTTTTTT. This gives the protein CASTFRGYTNEKLFF.

J is TRBJ2-7 and V is TRBV29-1, with D perhaps TRBD2 (5 bases). This CDR3 region has 12 residues. Germline-derived CDR1 and CDR2 are SQVTM and ANQGSEA. The V end was cut by 4 bases, the J end by 2 bases, with 9 bases between. This chain's CDR3 is CSVGVTTYEQYF. The CDR3 region has the DNA TGCAGCGTTGGGGTGACTACCTACGAGCAGTACTTC.

This clone occurred once. The rearrangement links TRBV6-5 to TRBJ1-6; D is undetermined. The V gene lost 4 bases and the J gene lost 6 bases, with 13 bases spanning the gap. Germline CDR1 and CDR2: MNHEY and SVGAGI. The CDR3 runs 15 residues. This chain's CDR3 is CASSWNMRSNSPLHF. The CDR3, as DNA: TGTGCCAGCAGTTGGAACATGCGGTCTAATTCACCCCTCCACTTT.

V gene TRBV19 combines with J gene TRBJ1-2, with 7 nucleotides matching TRBD1. Germline CDR1 and CDR2: LNHDA and SQIVND (reference sequence). With 7 bases clipped from V and 13 bases from J, the junction kept 18 bases outside the gene matches. CDR3 size: 14 residues. The CDR3 loop is CASTGDRSFKSFTF. The CDR3 DNA sequence: TGTGCCAGTACCGGGGACAGAAGTTTTAAGTCCTTCACCTTC.

V is TRBV28 and J is TRBJ2-3, with D perhaps TRBD2 (6 bases). There are 13 residues in the CDR3. Germline CDR1 is MDHEN and CDR2 is SYDVKM. V dropped 8 bases and J dropped 4 bases, with 13 bases sitting between them. The CDR3: CASYASASDTQYF. In DNA, the CDR3 is TGTGCCAGCTATGCTAGCGCCTCAGATACGCAGTATTTT.

V and J are TRBV28 and TRBJ2-1; tentative D call: TRBD2 (5 bases). V shed 4 bases and J shed 4 bases, with 17 bases lying between them. This CDR3 comprises 16 residues. Germline CDR1 reads MDHEN; CDR2 reads SYDVKM. CDR3 in amino acids: CASSSAEVGAYNEQFF. In nucleotides, the CDR3 is TGTGCCAGCAGTTCCGCAGAAGTGGGAGCTTACAATGAGCAGTTCTTC.